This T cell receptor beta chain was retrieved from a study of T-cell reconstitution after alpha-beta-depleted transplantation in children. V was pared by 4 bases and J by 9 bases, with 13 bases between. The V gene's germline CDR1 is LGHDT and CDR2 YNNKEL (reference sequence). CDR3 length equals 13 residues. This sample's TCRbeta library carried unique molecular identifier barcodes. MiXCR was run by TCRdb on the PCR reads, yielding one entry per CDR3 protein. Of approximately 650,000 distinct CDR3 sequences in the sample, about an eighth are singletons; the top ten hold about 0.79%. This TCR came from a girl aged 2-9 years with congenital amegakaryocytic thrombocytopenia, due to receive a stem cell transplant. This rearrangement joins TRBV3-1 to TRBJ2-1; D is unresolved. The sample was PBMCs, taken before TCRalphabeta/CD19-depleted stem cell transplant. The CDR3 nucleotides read TGTGCCAGCAGCCCTGTTATTTTGGGTGAGCAGTTCTTC. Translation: CASSPVILGEQFF.